This note documents a single TCR beta chain sequence. The sample belongs to a study of blood T cell repertoires in COVID-19. The protocol was immunoSEQ multiplex PCR, while the TCRdb copy is restricted to in-frame clones and leaves out a portion. The data contain more than 150,000 clones, roughly 79% of them singletons. The CDR3 is 14 residues long. The V end was cut by 5 bases, the J end by 0 bases, with 11 bases between. CDR1 SEHNR and CDR2 FQNEAQ come from the germline V gene (reference sequence). This receptor was taken from a woman older than 75 with COVID-19, enrolled during active disease. Specimen: peripheral blood. The chain couples TRBV7-9 to TRBJ2-7, with D possibly TRBD1 on 5 matching bases. CDR3 in amino acids: CASSTDSYSYEQYF. The CDR3, as DNA: TGTGCCAGCAGCACCGACAGTTACTCCTACGAGCAGTACTTC.